This T cell receptor beta chain was observed in a study of T and B cells in COVID-19 patients. Study context: Critical illness requiring mechanical ventilation or extracorporeal membrane oxygenation affected about 55% of the roughly 20 active-infection patients.

As to this clonotype: Its cognate antigen is unknown.

Study-wide results and limits: CD4+, regulatory T cell, CD8+ and sorted SARS-CoV-2-responsive or tetramer+ T cells were not yet sequenced.

TRB rearrangements were amplified by multiplex PCR with BIOMED2 TRB-A/B primers. TCRdb reprocessed the multiplex PCR reads via MiXCR and lists one record per CDR3 protein. This sample has fewer than 6,500 distinct CDR3 sequences, with roughly 27% found just once. Blood genomic DNA input for TRB amplification was about 240-550 ng. The CDR3 is 13 amino acids. Germline CDR1 and CDR2: ENHRY and SYGVKD. V shed 7 bases and J shed 0 bases, with 6 bases lying between them. The sequencing input was blood. The clonotype was recovered from a human donor with active COVID-19. The donor label of this sample is uncertain. The chain is built from TRBV10-3 and TRBJ1-4; D gene ambiguous. CDR3 sequence reads: CAIKAATNEKLFF. The CDR3 region has the DNA TGTGCCATCAAGGCGGCAACTAATGAAAAACTGTTTTTT.